Listed below are T cell receptor beta chains from one sample, sequenced in a study of T-cell memory formation after mild COVID-19. One entry per CDR3 protein results from TCRdb running MiXCR on the 5' RACE reads. The sample consists of hundreds of thousands of distinct CDR3 sequences, more than 15% of them appearing once. Sample: PBMCs or a T cell subset sorted from them (not recorded which). These receptors all stem from an adult woman who had mild COVID-19 (a few samples of this study predate the infection). Cell type and time point are not known. Both conserved end residues are part of each CDR3. A D gene is named only where the DNA matches it firmly. Clone size is shown for a subset of rows, as once, few, many or a class of expanded clone.

D: -; V: TRBV20-1; J: TRBJ1-1; size: -; CDR3: CSAASDGNTEAFF; DNA: TGCAGTGCTGCGTCGGACGGGAACACTGAAGCTTTCTTT
D: -; V: TRBV7-6; J: TRBJ2-3; size: few; CDR3: CASSLEAREFTDTQYF; DNA: TGTGCCAGCAGCTTAGAAGCCAGGGAGTTCACAGATACGCAGTATTTT
D: -; V: TRBV10-2; J: TRBJ2-5; size: -; CDR3: CASSTRVGEETQYF; DNA: TGCGCCAGTTCCACCAGGGTAGGGGAAGAGACCCAGTACTTC
D: -; V: TRBV5-1; J: TRBJ2-7; size: few; CDR3: CASSPGPGGHSYEQYF; DNA: TGCGCCAGCAGCCCGGGACCGGGGGGACACTCCTACGAGCAGTACTTC
D: TRBD2; V: TRBV5-4; J: TRBJ2-1; size: few; CDR3: CASSLTSGGAREQFF; DNA: TGTGCCAGCAGCTTAACTAGCGGGGGGGCGAGGGAGCAGTTCTTC
D: TRBD1; V: TRBV12-3/TRBV12-4; J: TRBJ1-1; size: -; CDR3: CASSLQGANVMNTEAFF; DNA: TGTGCCAGCAGTCTACAGGGGGCAAATGTCATGAACACTGAAGCTTTCTTT
D: -; V: TRBV7-2; J: TRBJ1-2; size: few; CDR3: CASTLLQVGYTF; DNA: TGTGCCAGCACCCTCCTCCAGGTTGGCTACACCTTC
D: TRBD1; V: TRBV7-2; J: TRBJ2-2; size: few; CDR3: CASTQQGANAGELFF; DNA: TGTGCCAGCACCCAACAGGGGGCAAATGCCGGGGAGCTGTTTTTT
D: -; V: TRBV7-9; J: TRBJ2-7; size: few; CDR3: CASTGESYYEQYF; DNA: TGTGCCAGCACCGGAGAGAGCTATTACGAGCAGTACTTC
D: -; V: TRBV19; J: TRBJ2-1; size: -; CDR3: CASSQVSSYNEQFF; DNA: TGTGCCAGTAGTCAAGTGAGCTCCTACAATGAGCAGTTCTTC
D: -; V: TRBV10-3; J: TRBJ1-5; size: -; CDR3: CAISESGRYSNQPQHF; DNA: TGTGCCATCAGTGAGTCCGGGCGGTATAGCAATCAGCCCCAGCATTTT
D: -; V: TRBV10-3; J: TRBJ2-6; size: -; CDR3: CAISDPLFSGANVLTF; DNA: TGTGCCATCAGTGACCCACTATTCTCTGGGGCCAACGTCCTGACTTTC
D: -; V: TRBV5-1; J: TRBJ2-2; size: many; CDR3: CASSLLNVETVRAGELFF; DNA: TGCGCCAGCAGCTTGCTGAATGTGGAGACAGTTCGTGCCGGGGAGCTGTTTTTT
D: -; V: TRBV3-1; J: TRBJ1-6; size: -; CDR3: CASSRRDAGGNSPLHF; DNA: TGTGCCAGCAGCCGCCGGGACGCCGGTGGGAATTCACCCCTCCACTTT
D: -; V: TRBV5-1; J: TRBJ1-4; size: many; CDR3: CASSLGGSFPSEKLFF; DNA: TGCGCCAGCAGCTTGGGGGGTTCATTCCCGAGCGAAAAACTGTTTTTT
D: -; V: TRBV7-9; J: TRBJ2-1; size: -; CDR3: CASSLDTRQFF; DNA: TGTGCCAGCAGTTTAGACACCAGGCAGTTCTTC
D: TRBD2; V: TRBV7-9; J: TRBJ2-1; size: -; CDR3: CASSPGTSGKAEQFF; DNA: TGTGCCAGCAGCCCAGGGACTAGCGGGAAGGCTGAGCAGTTCTTC
D: -; V: TRBV19; J: TRBJ2-1; size: -; CDR3: CASKKRSSYNEQFF; DNA: TGTGCCAGTAAAAAGCGGTCCTCCTACAATGAGCAGTTCTTC
D: TRBD2; V: TRBV7-9; J: TRBJ2-3; size: -; CDR3: CASSPRLAGGRPDTQYF; DNA: TGTGCCAGCAGCCCTCGGCTAGCGGGGGGGCGACCAGATACGCAGTATTTT
D: TRBD1; V: TRBV29-1; J: TRBJ2-5; size: many; CDR3: CSDRGQIQETQYF; DNA: TGCAGCGATAGGGGACAGATCCAAGAGACCCAGTACTTC
D: -; V: TRBV20-1; J: TRBJ2-3; size: few; CDR3: CSASPLERVRQDTQYF; DNA: TGCAGTGCTAGCCCCCTGGAGAGGGTCCGACAAGATACGCAGTATTTT
D: TRBD2; V: TRBV27; J: TRBJ2-7; size: -; CDR3: CASMTKREGSYEQYF; DNA: TGTGCCAGCATGACGAAGCGGGAGGGATCCTACGAGCAGTACTTC
D: -; V: TRBV19; J: TRBJ2-4; size: -; CDR3: CASSHREWRTKNIQYF; DNA: TGTGCCAGTAGCCACCGGGAGTGGAGGACCAAAAACATTCAGTACTTC
D: -; V: TRBV18; J: TRBJ1-1; size: -; CDR3: CASSPSHRSNTEAFF; DNA: TGTGCCAGCTCACCTTCCCACAGATCGAACACTGAAGCTTTCTTT
D: TRBD2; V: TRBV7-9; J: TRBJ2-3; size: few; CDR3: CASSLGPGLKDTQYF; DNA: TGTGCCAGCAGCTTAGGACCGGGACTAAAGGATACGCAGTATTTT
D: TRBD1; V: TRBV7-9; J: TRBJ1-1; size: few; CDR3: CASSEPQGYTEAFF; DNA: TGTGCCAGCAGCGAACCACAGGGGTACACTGAAGCTTTCTTT
D: -; V: TRBV12-3/TRBV12-4; J: TRBJ2-5; size: few; CDR3: CASNSGYQETQYF; DNA: TGTGCCAGCAACTCAGGCTACCAAGAGACCCAGTACTTC
D: -; V: TRBV27; J: TRBJ2-7; size: few; CDR3: CASSPTVPSYEQYF; DNA: TGTGCCAGCAGCCCTACAGTGCCCTCCTACGAGCAGTACTTC
D: TRBD2; V: TRBV6-1; J: TRBJ2-3; size: many; CDR3: CASSVSGSTDTQYF; DNA: TGTGCCAGCAGTGTTAGCGGGAGTACAGATACGCAGTATTTT
D: -; V: TRBV3-1; J: TRBJ2-7; size: few; CDR3: CASSQDIRAAQYF; DNA: TGTGCCAGCAGCCAAGATATTCGGGCAGCGCAGTACTTC
D: -; V: TRBV18; J: TRBJ2-2; size: -; CDR3: CASSPSQGANTGELFF; DNA: TGTGCCAGCTCACCAAGCCAGGGAGCGAACACCGGGGAGCTGTTTTTT
D: TRBD2; V: TRBV12-3/TRBV12-4; J: TRBJ2-1; size: -; CDR3: CASSLWGGEQFF; DNA: TGTGCCAGCAGTTTATGGGGGGGTGAGCAGTTCTTC
D: -; V: TRBV20-1; J: TRBJ2-3; size: few; CDR3: CSARASALTDTQYF; DNA: TGCAGTGCTAGAGCGTCGGCCTTAACAGATACGCAGTATTTT
D: TRBD1; V: TRBV6-2/TRBV6-3; J: TRBJ2-7; size: few; CDR3: CASRWGQGAREQYF; DNA: TGTGCCAGCAGGTGGGGTCAGGGGGCTCGAGAGCAGTACTTC
D: -; V: TRBV2; J: TRBJ1-5; size: few; CDR3: CASIGGTGHQPQHF; DNA: TGTGCCAGCATCGGGGGAACAGGGCATCAGCCCCAGCATTTT
D: -; V: TRBV18; J: TRBJ2-1; size: few; CDR3: CASSPTLAPYNEQFF; DNA: TGTGCCAGCTCACCAACACTAGCCCCCTACAATGAGCAGTTCTTC
D: TRBD1; V: TRBV6-5; J: TRBJ2-7; size: few; CDR3: CASSLGTGGKNEQYF; DNA: TGTGCCAGCAGTCTAGGGACAGGGGGCAAGAACGAGCAGTACTTC
D: -; V: TRBV5-5; J: TRBJ2-3; size: few; CDR3: CASSFPQANTDTQYF; DNA: TGTGCCAGCAGCTTCCCCCAAGCGAACACAGATACGCAGTATTTT
D: -; V: TRBV6-4; J: TRBJ1-1; size: few; CDR3: CASSDGEGGTEAFF; DNA: TGTGCCAGCAGTGACGGCGAGGGGGGAACTGAAGCTTTCTTT
D: -; V: TRBV29-1; J: TRBJ1-1; size: -; CDR3: CSVVRNTEAFF; DNA: TGCAGCGTTGTGCGTAACACTGAAGCTTTCTTT
D: TRBD1; V: TRBV5-8; J: TRBJ2-5; size: few; CDR3: CASRSDRVQETQYF; DNA: TGTGCCAGCAGGTCCGACAGGGTCCAAGAGACCCAGTACTTC
D: -; V: TRBV20-1; J: TRBJ2-3; size: few; CDR3: CSARDVDLTDTQYF; DNA: TGCAGTGCTAGAGACGTGGATCTAACGGATACGCAGTATTTT
D: -; V: TRBV5-1; J: TRBJ2-7; size: few; CDR3: CASSQRSGYEQYF; DNA: TGCGCCAGCAGTCAGAGGAGTGGATATGAGCAGTACTTC
D: -; V: TRBV5-4; J: TRBJ2-3; size: few; CDR3: CASNREPVYTDTQYF; DNA: TGTGCCAGCAATCGGGAGCCGGTATATACAGATACGCAGTATTTT
D: TRBD2; V: TRBV5-1; J: TRBJ2-7; size: many; CDR3: CASSSSGASYEQYF; DNA: TGCGCCAGCAGCTCAAGCGGGGCCTCCTACGAGCAGTACTTC
D: TRBD2; V: TRBV10-2; J: TRBJ2-2; size: -; CDR3: CASSDLAGAGTGELFF; DNA: TGCGCCAGCAGTGACCTAGCGGGGGCGGGCACCGGGGAGCTGTTTTTT
D: -; V: TRBV3-1; J: TRBJ2-7; size: -; CDR3: CASSPRVTASYEQYF; DNA: TGTGCCAGCAGCCCGAGGGTGACGGCCTCCTACGAGCAGTACTTC
D: -; V: TRBV6-5; J: TRBJ1-1; size: -; CDR3: CASSLAGKNTEAFF; DNA: TGTGCCAGCAGTTTGGCGGGTAAGAACACTGAAGCTTTCTTT
D: -; V: TRBV5-5; J: TRBJ2-1; size: many; CDR3: CASSFGAFPNSYNEQFF; DNA: TGTGCCAGCAGCTTCGGGGCTTTTCCCAACTCCTACAATGAGCAGTTCTTC
D: TRBD1; V: TRBV18; J: TRBJ1-5; size: -; CDR3: CASSPDRQGQPQHF; DNA: TGTGCCAGCTCACCTGACCGACAGGGGCAGCCCCAGCATTTT
D: -; V: TRBV4-3; J: TRBJ2-3; size: -; CDR3: CASSQEGGYGTDTQYF; DNA: TGCGCCAGCAGCCAAGAAGGGGGTTATGGCACAGATACGCAGTATTTT
D: TRBD1; V: TRBV6-2/TRBV6-3; J: TRBJ2-1; size: -; CDR3: CASSWDRGGNEQFF; DNA: TGTGCCAGCAGTTGGGACAGGGGGGGGAATGAGCAGTTCTTC
D: -; V: TRBV4-2; J: TRBJ2-3; size: few; CDR3: CASSQGGIRGAGDTQYF; DNA: TGTGCCAGCAGCCAAGGGGGCATAAGGGGAGCCGGAGATACGCAGTATTTT
D: -; V: TRBV7-3; J: TRBJ2-1; size: -; CDR3: CASSSRASNEQFF; DNA: TGTGCCAGCAGCTCCCGAGCGAGCAATGAGCAGTTCTTC